Each of the 9 T cell receptor beta chains below was sequenced from the same sample in a study of shared clonotypes between healthy human individuals. The repertoire was sequenced with immunoSEQ multiplex PCR; TCRdb's copy has only in-frame clones and lacks some. Here the sample spans under 2,500,000 clones, roughly 95% being singletons. The sample taken for sequencing was naive CD4+ T cells sorted from blood. The subset denotes: CD45RA+ positively selected. The receptors here all came from a man aged 18 to 30 in good health.

The chain recombines TRBV10-3 with TRBJ1-2, with D perhaps TRBD1 (6 bases). The CDR3 covers 13 residues. Per the germline V gene, CDR1 is ENHRY and CDR2 is SYGVKD. V dropped 10 bases and J dropped 2 bases, with 14 bases sitting between them. DNA for the CDR3: TGTGCCACTCAACAGGGAATGAACTATGGCTACACCTTC. It specifies CATQQGMNYGYTF.

This chain links TRBV9 with TRBJ2-5, with 9 bases fitting TRBD2. CDR3 size: 16 residues. Germline trimming cut 2 bases from V and 2 bases from J; bases unmatched to any gene: 7. Germline V gene data show CDR1 as SGDLS and CDR2 as YYNGEE. The CDR3 DNA sequence: TGTGCCAGCAGCGTGGGGAGCGGGGGGACTCAAGAGACCCAGTACTTC. As protein: CASSVGSGGTQETQYF.

This chain joins TRBV9 and TRBJ2-4, with a tentative D call TRBD2 (5 bases). CDR3 length: 16 amino acids. Germline V gene sequence: CDR1 SGDLS, CDR2 YYNGEE. Trimming took off 4 bases at V and 0 bases at J, with 14 bases between the two ends. This CDR3 is CASSPEAGLAKNIQYF. The CDR3 bases are TGTGCCAGCAGCCCAGAGGCGGGTCTAGCCAAAAACATTCAGTACTTC.

The chain uses TRBV7-6 and TRBJ1-2; D may be TRBD1 (6 bases). This CDR3 comprises 15 residues. The germline V gene encodes CDR1 SGHVS and CDR2 FNYEAQ. The V and J ends lost 1 base and 0 bases respectively, with 9 bases between them. CDR3 nucleotide sequence: TGTGCCAGCAGCTTAGGGCAGGGGTCTAACTATGGCTACACCTTC. This codes for CASSLGQGSNYGYTF.

The rearrangement links TRBV7-8 to TRBJ2-7, with TRBD2 as a possible D gene (6 bases). The CDR3 runs 15 residues. V gave up 5 bases and J gave up 1 base, with 15 bases separating them. Germline V gene sequence: CDR1 SGHVS, CDR2 FQNEAQ. The CDR3 nucleotides are TGTGCCAGCAGCCGAAGGGACTTCTCGTCCTACGAGCAGTACTTC. Its translation: CASSRRDFSSYEQYF.

This clone appeared once. The chain couples TRBV19 to TRBJ2-7; a weak D match, TRBD2 (6 bases). Looked up from germline, CDR1 is LNHDA and CDR2 is SQIVND (reference sequence). Trimming removed 6 bases from V and 2 bases from J, with 11 bases in between. The CDR3 contains 13 residues. DNA for the CDR3: TGTGCCAGTAGCAAAGCGGGCGCCTACGAGCAGTACTTC. Its translation is CASSKAGAYEQYF. Full variable domain (remainder filled in from reference TRBV19 and TRBJ2-7): DGGITQSPKYLFRKEGQNVTLSCEQNLNHDAMYWYRQDPGQGLRLIYYSQIVNDFQKGDIAEGYSVSREKKESFPLTVTSAQKNPTAFYLCASSKAGAYEQYFGPGTRLTVT.

This chain connects TRBV6-1 to TRBJ2-7; D is possibly TRBD2 (5 bases). CDR1 is MNHNS and CDR2 is SASEGT in the germline V gene. CDR3 length: 14 residues. V was shortened by 2 bases and J by 3 bases, with 11 bases between the two germline ends. The CDR3 reads CASSEREGNYEQYF. DNA for the CDR3: TGTGCCAGCAGTGAACGGGAAGGGAACTACGAGCAGTACTTC.

This clone is a singleton in its sample. The chain has TRBV27 and TRBJ2-2; possible D gene TRBD2, 5 bases. The V gene lost 5 bases and the J gene lost 8 bases, with 12 bases spanning the gap. CDR1 is MNHEY and CDR2 is SMNVEV in the germline V gene (reference sequence). The CDR3 spans 13 residues. The CDR3 region is CASSPPRVGELFF. The DNA for the CDR3 is TGTGCCAGCAGTCCCCCGAGGGTTGGGGAGCTGTTTTTT.

The gene calls are TRBV6-6 and TRBJ2-1; D uncertain. This CDR3 has 14 amino acids. CDR1 is MNHNY and CDR2 is SVGAGI in the germline V gene (reference sequence). V lost 6 bases and J lost 5, with 14 bases in between. The CDR3 region is CASRIPFGHNEQFF. CDR3 sequence (DNA): TGTGCCAGCAGGATCCCCTTCGGCCACAATGAGCAGTTCTTC.